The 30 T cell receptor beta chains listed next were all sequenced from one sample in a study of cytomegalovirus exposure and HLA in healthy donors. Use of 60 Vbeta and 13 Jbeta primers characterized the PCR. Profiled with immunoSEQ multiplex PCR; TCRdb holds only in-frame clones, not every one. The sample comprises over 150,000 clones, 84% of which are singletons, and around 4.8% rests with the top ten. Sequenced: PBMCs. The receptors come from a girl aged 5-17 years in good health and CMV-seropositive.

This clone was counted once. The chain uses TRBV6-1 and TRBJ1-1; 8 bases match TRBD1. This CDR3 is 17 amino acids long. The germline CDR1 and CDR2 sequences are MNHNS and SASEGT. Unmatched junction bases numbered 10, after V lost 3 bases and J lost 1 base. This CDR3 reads CASSEIDRGYSNTEAFF. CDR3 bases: TGTGCCAGCAGTGAGATAGACAGGGGTTATTCGAACACTGAAGCTTTCTTT.

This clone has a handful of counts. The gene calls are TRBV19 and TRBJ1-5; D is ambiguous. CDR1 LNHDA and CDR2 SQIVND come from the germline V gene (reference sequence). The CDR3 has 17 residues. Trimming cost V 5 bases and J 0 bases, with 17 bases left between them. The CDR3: CASSPSNTGYSNQPQHF. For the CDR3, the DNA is TGTGCCAGTAGTCCCTCAAATACGGGTTATAGCAATCAGCCCCAGCATTTT. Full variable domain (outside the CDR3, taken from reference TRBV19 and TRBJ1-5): DGGITQSPKYLFRKEGQNVTLSCEQNLNHDAMYWYRQDPGQGLRLIYYSQIVNDFQKGDIAEGYSVSREKKESFPLTVTSAQKNPTAFYLCASSPSNTGYSNQPQHFGDGTRLSIL.

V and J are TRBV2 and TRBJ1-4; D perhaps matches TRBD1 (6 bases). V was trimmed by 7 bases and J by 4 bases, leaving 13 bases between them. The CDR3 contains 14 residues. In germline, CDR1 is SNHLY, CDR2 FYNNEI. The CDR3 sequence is CASTPGGLNEKLFF. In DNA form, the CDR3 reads TGTGCCAGCACCCCGGGGGGGCTTAATGAAAAACTGTTTTTT. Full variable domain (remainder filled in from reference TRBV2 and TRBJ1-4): EPEVTQTPSHQVTQMGQEVILRCVPISNHLYFYWYRQILGQKVEFLVSFYNNEISEKSEIFDDQFSVERPDGSNFTLKIRSTKLEDSAMYFCASTPGGLNEKLFFGSGTQLSVL.

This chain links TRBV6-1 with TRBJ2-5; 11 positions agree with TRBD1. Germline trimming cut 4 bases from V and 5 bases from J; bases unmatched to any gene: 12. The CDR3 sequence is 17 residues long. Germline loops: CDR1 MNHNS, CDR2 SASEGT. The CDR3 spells CASSAGTGGEGRETQYF. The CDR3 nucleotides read TGTGCCAGCAGTGCCGGGACAGGGGGAGAGGGTAGGGAGACCCAGTACTTC.

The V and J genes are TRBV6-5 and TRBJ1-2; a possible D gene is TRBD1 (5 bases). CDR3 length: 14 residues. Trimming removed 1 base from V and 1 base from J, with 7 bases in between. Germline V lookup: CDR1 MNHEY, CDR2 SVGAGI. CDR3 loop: CASSYFDSNYGYTF. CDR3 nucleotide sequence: TGTGCCAGCAGTTACTTTGACAGTAACTATGGCTACACCTTC.

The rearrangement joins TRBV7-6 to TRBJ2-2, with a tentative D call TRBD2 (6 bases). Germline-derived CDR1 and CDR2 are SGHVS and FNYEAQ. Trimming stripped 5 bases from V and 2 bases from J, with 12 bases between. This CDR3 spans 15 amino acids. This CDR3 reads CASSQSGLNTGELFF. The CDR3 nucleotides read TGTGCCAGCAGCCAATCGGGACTCAACACCGGGGAGCTGTTTTTT.

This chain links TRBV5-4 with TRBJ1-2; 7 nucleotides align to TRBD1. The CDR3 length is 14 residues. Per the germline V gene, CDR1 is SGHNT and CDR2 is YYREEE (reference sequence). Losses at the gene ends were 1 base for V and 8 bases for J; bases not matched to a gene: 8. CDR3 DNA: TGTGCCAGCAGCTTGAGAGGACAGGTCCTCGGCTACACCTTC. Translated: CASSLRGQVLGYTF.

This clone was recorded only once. The CDR3 DNA is TGTGCCAGCAGCGTAGGGGTTAGCCCCCATGAGCAGTTCTTC. Amino acids: CASSVGVSPHEQFF. This chain uses TRBV9 with TRBJ2-1; D gene unclear. V lost 0 bases, J lost 8 bases, and 12 bases lay in between. CDR1 and CDR2 from the germline V gene are SGDLS and YYNGEE. This CDR3 spans 14 amino acids.

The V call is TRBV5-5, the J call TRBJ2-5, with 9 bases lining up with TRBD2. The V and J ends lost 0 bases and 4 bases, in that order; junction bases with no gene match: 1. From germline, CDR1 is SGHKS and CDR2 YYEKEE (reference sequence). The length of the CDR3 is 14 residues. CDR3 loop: CASSLASGAETQYF. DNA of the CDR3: TGTGCCAGCAGCTTGGCTAGCGGGGCAGAGACCCAGTACTTC.

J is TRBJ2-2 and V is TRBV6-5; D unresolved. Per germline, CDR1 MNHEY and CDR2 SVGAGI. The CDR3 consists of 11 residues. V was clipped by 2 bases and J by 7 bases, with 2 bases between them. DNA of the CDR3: TGTGCCAGCAGTTACCTCGGGGAGCTGTTTTTT. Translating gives CASSYLGELFF.

The CDR3 here is CASSRSQGTDSQQYF. CDR3 in DNA: TGCGCCAGCAGCCGTTCACAGGGGACAGATTCCCAGCAGTACTTC. The chain links TRBV4-1 to TRBJ2-7; 7 bases line up with TRBD1. CDR3 length: 15 amino acids. The germline gives CDR1 MGHRA, CDR2 YSYEKL. Unmatched junction bases numbered 14, after V lost 4 bases and J lost 8 bases.

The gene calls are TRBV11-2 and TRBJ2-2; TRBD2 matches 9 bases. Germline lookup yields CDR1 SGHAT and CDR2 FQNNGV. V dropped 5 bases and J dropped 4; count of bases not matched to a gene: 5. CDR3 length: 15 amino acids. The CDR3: CASSTTSGITGELFF. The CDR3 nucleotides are TGTGCCAGCAGCACGACTAGCGGAATCACCGGGGAGCTGTTTTTT.

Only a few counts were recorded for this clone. As DNA, the CDR3 is TGCGCCAGCAGCTTGGGGACAGGGCCCTACAATGAGCAGTTCTTC. It encodes CASSLGTGPYNEQFF. This chain connects TRBV5-1 to TRBJ2-1; 8 positions agree with TRBD1. Losses at the gene ends were 0 bases for V and 2 bases for J; bases not matched to a gene: 1. There are 15 residues in the CDR3. Germline CDR1 reads SGHRS; CDR2 reads YFSETQ.

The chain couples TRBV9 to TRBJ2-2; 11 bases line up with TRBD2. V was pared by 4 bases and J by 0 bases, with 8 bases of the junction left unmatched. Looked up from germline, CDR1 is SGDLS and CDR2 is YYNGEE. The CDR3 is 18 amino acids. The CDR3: CASSLGLAGGPNTGELFF. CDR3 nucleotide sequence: TGTGCCAGCAGCCTGGGCCTAGCGGGGGGCCCGAACACCGGGGAGCTGTTTTTT.

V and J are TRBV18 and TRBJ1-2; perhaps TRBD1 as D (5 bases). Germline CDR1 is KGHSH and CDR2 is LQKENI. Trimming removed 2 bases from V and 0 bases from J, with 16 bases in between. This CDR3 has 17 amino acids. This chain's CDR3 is CASSPEGSGGANYGYTF. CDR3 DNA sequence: TGTGCCAGCTCACCAGAGGGGTCCGGGGGAGCTAACTATGGCTACACCTTC. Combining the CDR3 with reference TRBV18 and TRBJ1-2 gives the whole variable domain NAGVMQNPRHLVRRRGQEARLRCSPMKGHSHVYWYRQLPEEGLKFMVYLQKENIIDESGMPKERFSAEFPKEGPSILRIQQVVRGDSAAYFCASSPEGSGGANYGYTFGSGTRLTVV.

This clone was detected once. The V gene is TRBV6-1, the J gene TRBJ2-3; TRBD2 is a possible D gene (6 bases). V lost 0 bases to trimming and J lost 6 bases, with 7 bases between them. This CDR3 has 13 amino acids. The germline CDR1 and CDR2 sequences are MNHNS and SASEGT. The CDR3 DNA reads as TGTGCCAGCAGTGAAGCGGGGAGGGATACGCAGTATTTT. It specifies CASSEAGRDTQYF.

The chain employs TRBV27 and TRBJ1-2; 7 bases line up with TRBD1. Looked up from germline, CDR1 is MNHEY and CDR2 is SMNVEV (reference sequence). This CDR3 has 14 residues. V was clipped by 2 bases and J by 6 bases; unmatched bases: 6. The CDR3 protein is CASSLRNRGDGYTF. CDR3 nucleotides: TGTGCCAGCAGTTTACGGAACAGGGGAGATGGCTACACCTTC.

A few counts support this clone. The CDR3 is CASSSWESYEQYF. CDR3 in DNA: TGTGCCAGCAGCTCCTGGGAGTCCTACGAGCAGTACTTC. The genes are TRBV11-2 and TRBJ2-7; D may be TRBD2 (5 bases). The V end lost 4 bases, the J end lost 1 base, and 8 bases lay between the germline ends. Germline CDR1 reads SGHAT; CDR2 reads FQNNGV. This CDR3 has 13 amino acids.

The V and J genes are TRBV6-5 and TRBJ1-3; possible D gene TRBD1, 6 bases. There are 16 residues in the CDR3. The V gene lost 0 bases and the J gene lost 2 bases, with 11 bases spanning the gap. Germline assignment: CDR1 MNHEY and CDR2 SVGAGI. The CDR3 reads CASSYSGASPGNTIYF. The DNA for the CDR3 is TGTGCCAGCAGTTACTCGGGGGCTTCTCCTGGAAACACCATATATTTT.

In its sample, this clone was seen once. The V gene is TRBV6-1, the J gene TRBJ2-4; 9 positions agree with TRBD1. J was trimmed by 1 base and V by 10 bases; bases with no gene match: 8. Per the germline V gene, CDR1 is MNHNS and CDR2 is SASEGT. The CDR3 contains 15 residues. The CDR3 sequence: CAILGTGYAKNIQYF. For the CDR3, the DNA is TGTGCCATTCTCGGGACAGGGTATGCCAAAAACATTCAGTACTTC.

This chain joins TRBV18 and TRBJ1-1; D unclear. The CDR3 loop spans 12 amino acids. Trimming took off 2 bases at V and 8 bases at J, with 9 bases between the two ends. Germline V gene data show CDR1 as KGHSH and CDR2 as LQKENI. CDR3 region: CASSPTAIEAFF. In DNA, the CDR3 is TGTGCCAGCTCACCAACAGCTATAGAAGCTTTCTTT.

Here the CDR3 DNA reads TGTGCCAGCACGCCAGGGGGAAGCGGGGGAAACACCATATATTTT. Translated, it gives CASTPGGSGGNTIYF. The chain carries TRBV9 and TRBJ1-3, with 7 positions matching TRBD1. The CDR3 has 15 residues. The V segment lost 6 bases and the J segment 4 bases; nucleotides outside the gene matches: 10. Germline lookup yields CDR1 SGDLS and CDR2 YYNGEE.

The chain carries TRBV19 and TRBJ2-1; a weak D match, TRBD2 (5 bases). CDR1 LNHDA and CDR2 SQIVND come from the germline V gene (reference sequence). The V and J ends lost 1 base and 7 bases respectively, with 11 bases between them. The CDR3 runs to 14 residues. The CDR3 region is CASSIGRRRNEQFF. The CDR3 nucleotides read TGTGCCAGTAGTATAGGTCGGAGGAGGAATGAGCAGTTCTTC.

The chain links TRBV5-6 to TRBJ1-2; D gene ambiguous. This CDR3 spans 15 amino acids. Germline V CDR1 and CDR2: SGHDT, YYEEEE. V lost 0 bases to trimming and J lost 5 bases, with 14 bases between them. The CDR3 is CASSLVADWNYGYTF. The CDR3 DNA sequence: TGTGCCAGCAGCTTGGTAGCAGACTGGAATTATGGCTACACCTTC.

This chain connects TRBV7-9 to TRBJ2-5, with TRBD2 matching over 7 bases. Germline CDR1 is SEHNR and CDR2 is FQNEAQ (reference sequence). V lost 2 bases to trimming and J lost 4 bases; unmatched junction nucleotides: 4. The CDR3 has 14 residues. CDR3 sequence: CASSLSLAVETQYF. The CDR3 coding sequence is TGTGCCAGCAGCTTAAGTCTAGCGGTAGAGACCCAGTACTTC.

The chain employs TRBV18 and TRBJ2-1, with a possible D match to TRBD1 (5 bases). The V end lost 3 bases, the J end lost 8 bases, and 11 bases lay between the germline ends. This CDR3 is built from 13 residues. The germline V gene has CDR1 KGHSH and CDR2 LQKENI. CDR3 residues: CASSPRTTDEQFF. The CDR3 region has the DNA TGTGCCAGCTCACCGCGGACAACCGATGAGCAGTTCTTC.

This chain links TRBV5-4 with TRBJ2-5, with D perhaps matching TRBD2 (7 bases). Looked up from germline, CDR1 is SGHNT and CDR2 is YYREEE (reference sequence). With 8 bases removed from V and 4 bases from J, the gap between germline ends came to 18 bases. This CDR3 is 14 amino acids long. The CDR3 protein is CASNPRGAVETQYF. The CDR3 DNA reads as TGTGCCAGTAACCCACGGGGGGCGGTAGAGACCCAGTACTTC.

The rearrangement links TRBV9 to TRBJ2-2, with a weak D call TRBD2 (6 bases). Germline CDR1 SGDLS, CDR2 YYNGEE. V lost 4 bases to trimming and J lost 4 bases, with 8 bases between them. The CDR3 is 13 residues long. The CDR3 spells CASSRGSTGELFF. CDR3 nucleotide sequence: TGTGCCAGCAGCCGGGGGAGCACCGGGGAGCTGTTTTTT.

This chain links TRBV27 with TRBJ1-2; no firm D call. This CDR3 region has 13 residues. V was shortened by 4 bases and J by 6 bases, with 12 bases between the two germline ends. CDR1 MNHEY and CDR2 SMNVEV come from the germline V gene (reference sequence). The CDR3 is CASSSHTGNGYTF. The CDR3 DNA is TGTGCCAGCAGTTCGCACACGGGAAATGGCTACACCTTC.

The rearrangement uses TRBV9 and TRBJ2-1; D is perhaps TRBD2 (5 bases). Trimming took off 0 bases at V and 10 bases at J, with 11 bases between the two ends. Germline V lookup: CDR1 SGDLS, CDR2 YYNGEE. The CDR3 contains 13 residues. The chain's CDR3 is CASSVDPAAEQFF. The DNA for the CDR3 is TGTGCCAGCAGCGTAGATCCAGCGGCCGAGCAGTTCTTC.